These T cell receptor beta chains were read from a single sample in a study of T cell repertoires in aging, cancer and after chemotherapy. Each CDR3 protein gets one entry after TCRdb re-called the multiplex PCR reads with MiXCR. This table has 8,700 or so distinct CDR3 sequences, roughly 25% appearing once. The sequencing sample was made of blood. The receptors come from a human donor in good health. The CDR3 runs from the conserved cysteine through the conserved F or W. Each record gives: clone size, D gene, J gene, V gene, CDR3 protein, CDR3 DNA. D genes are given only for firm matches. Size is stated for part of the rows, as once, few or many counts, or as a class when the clone is expanded.

size: -; D: TRBD2; J: TRBJ2-7; V: TRBV19; CDR3: CASSPTSGSSYEQYF; DNA: TGTGCCAGTAGTCCGACTAGCGGGAGCTCCTACGAGCAGTACTTC
size: -; D: TRBD2; J: TRBJ2-5; V: TRBV7-2; CDR3: CASSLGLAKETQYF; DNA: TGTGCCAGCAGCTTGGGACTAGCGAAAGAGACCCAGTACTTC
size: medium-sized; D: -; J: TRBJ2-1; V: TRBV6-6; CDR3: CASSWRGGGDGQFF; DNA: TGTGCCAGCAGTTGGCGGGGCGGAGGAGACGGGCAGTTCTTC
size: -; D: -; J: TRBJ2-3; V: TRBV6-5; CDR3: CASSYSLVSTDTQYF; DNA: TGTGCCAGCAGTTACTCCCTGGTGAGCACAGATACGCAGTATTTT
size: few; D: -; J: TRBJ2-7; V: TRBV28; CDR3: CASNLAISYEQYF; DNA: TGTGCCAGCAACCTAGCAATTTCCTACGAGCAGTACTTC
size: medium-sized; D: -; J: TRBJ1-1; V: TRBV29-1; CDR3: CSESYAGSSAEAFF; DNA: TGCAGCGAGAGCTATGCGGGGTCTAGCGCTGAAGCTTTCTTT
size: -; D: TRBD2; J: TRBJ2-7; V: TRBV6-2/TRBV6-3; CDR3: CATGTTVYEQYF; DNA: TGTGCCACCGGGACTACGGTCTACGAGCAGTACTTC
size: -; D: TRBD1; J: TRBJ2-3; V: TRBV7-2; CDR3: CASSLDRGSDTQYF; DNA: TGTGCCAGCAGCCTGGACAGGGGATCAGATACGCAGTATTTT
size: -; D: TRBD1; J: TRBJ2-7; V: TRBV10-3; CDR3: CASSERSPGQGYNEQYF; DNA: TGTGCCAGCAGTGAACGCTCCCCGGGACAGGGGTACAATGAGCAGTACTTC
size: medium-sized; D: -; J: TRBJ2-7; V: TRBV5-6; CDR3: CASRRTASYEQYF; DNA: TGTGCCAGCAGGCGGACAGCTTCCTACGAGCAGTACTTC
size: -; D: TRBD1; J: TRBJ1-4; V: TRBV28; CDR3: CASSFGTGILRTNEKLFF; DNA: TGTGCCAGCAGTTTTGGGACAGGGATATTAAGAACTAATGAAAAACTGTTTTTT
size: medium-sized; D: -; J: TRBJ1-5; V: TRBV20-1; CDR3: CSARAGFPNQPQHF; DNA: TGCAGTGCTAGGGCGGGGTTCCCTAATCAGCCCCAGCATTTT
size: -; D: TRBD2; J: TRBJ2-7; V: TRBV28; CDR3: CASIGASGSHEQYF; DNA: TGTGCCAGCATTGGGGCTAGCGGGAGTCACGAGCAGTACTTC
size: few; D: TRBD2; J: TRBJ2-1; V: TRBV6-2/TRBV6-3; CDR3: CASSSQLAGSYNEQFF; DNA: TGTGCCAGCAGTTCCCAACTAGCGGGATCCTACAATGAGCAGTTCTTC
size: -; D: TRBD1; J: TRBJ2-1; V: TRBV6-1; CDR3: CASRTDRGFYNEQFF; DNA: TGTGCCAGCAGGACCGACAGGGGCTTCTACAATGAGCAGTTCTTC
size: medium-sized; D: -; J: TRBJ2-7; V: TRBV12-3/TRBV12-4; CDR3: CASSLELYEQYF; DNA: TGTGCCAGCAGCCTCGAACTCTACGAGCAGTACTTC
size: -; D: TRBD1; J: TRBJ2-7; V: TRBV5-1; CDR3: CASRLDRGAYEQYF; DNA: TGCGCCAGCAGATTGGACAGGGGAGCGTACGAGCAGTACTTC
size: -; D: -; J: TRBJ2-3; V: TRBV20-1; CDR3: CSARDSGAAGYTDTQYF; DNA: TGCAGTGCTAGAGATAGTGGGGCGGCGGGATACACAGATACGCAGTATTTT
size: -; D: TRBD2; J: TRBJ2-7; V: TRBV20-1; CDR3: CSAYKLAGETYEQYF; DNA: TGCAGTGCTTATAAACTAGCGGGAGAAACCTACGAGCAGTACTTC
size: medium-sized; D: TRBD2; J: TRBJ2-7; V: TRBV20-1; CDR3: CSARGLAGYEQYF; DNA: TGCAGTGCTAGAGGACTAGCGGGGTACGAGCAGTACTTC
size: medium-sized; D: TRBD1; J: TRBJ1-1; V: TRBV10-3; CDR3: CAISDPGTGDTEAFF; DNA: TGTGCCATCAGTGACCCCGGGACAGGAGACACTGAAGCTTTCTTT
size: once; D: TRBD1; J: TRBJ2-2; V: TRBV6-5; CDR3: CASSYSGTGGANTGELFF; DNA: TGTGCCAGCAGTTATTCCGGGACAGGGGGCGCGAACACCGGGGAGCTGTTTTTT
size: few; D: TRBD2; J: TRBJ2-2; V: TRBV27; CDR3: CASSLLAGRPGELFF; DNA: TGTGCCAGCAGCCTACTAGCGGGTAGGCCGGGGGAGCTGTTTTTT
size: few; D: -; J: TRBJ2-1; V: TRBV12-3/TRBV12-4; CDR3: CASSFGREQFF; DNA: TGTGCCAGCAGCTTTGGCCGTGAGCAGTTCTTC
size: medium-sized; D: -; J: TRBJ2-1; V: TRBV20-1; CDR3: CSASGRGSYNEQFF; DNA: TGCAGTGCTAGCGGCCGGGGGTCCTACAATGAGCAGTTCTTC
size: medium-sized; D: TRBD1; J: TRBJ2-7; V: TRBV20-1; CDR3: CSARGTGWGEQYF; DNA: TGCAGTGCTAGGGGGACAGGGTGGGGCGAGCAGTACTTC
size: -; D: -; J: TRBJ2-7; V: TRBV18; CDR3: CASSPSPFRGKYEQYF; DNA: TGTGCCAGCTCACCATCCCCATTCCGCGGGAAGTACGAGCAGTACTTC
size: few; D: TRBD2; J: TRBJ2-3; V: TRBV18; CDR3: CASSITSDRTDTQYF; DNA: TGTGCCAGCTCAATTACTAGCGATCGCACAGATACGCAGTATTTT
size: -; D: -; J: TRBJ2-7; V: TRBV6-2/TRBV6-3; CDR3: CASSYSPGAYEQYF; DNA: TGTGCCAGCAGTTACTCCCCCGGGGCCTACGAGCAGTACTTC
size: medium-sized; D: TRBD1; J: TRBJ1-2; V: TRBV7-9; CDR3: CASAAYRDRGHYGYTF; DNA: TGTGCCAGCGCAGCTTACCGTGACAGGGGGCACTATGGCTACACCTTC
size: few; D: -; J: TRBJ1-2; V: TRBV28; CDR3: CASRSKTLQAEKLGYTF; DNA: TGTGCCAGCAGATCCAAAACGCTACAGGCGGAAAAACTTGGCTACACCTTC
size: few; D: -; J: TRBJ2-3; V: TRBV20-1; CDR3: CSAGGPSDVTDTQYF; DNA: TGCAGTGCTGGTGGACCGAGCGACGTGACAGATACGCAGTATTTT
size: -; D: -; J: TRBJ2-7; V: TRBV7-8; CDR3: CASSSDSRSSYEQYF; DNA: TGTGCCAGCAGCTCGGACTCACGGAGCTCCTACGAGCAGTACTTC
size: medium-sized; D: -; J: TRBJ2-3; V: TRBV5-6; CDR3: CASSIIVSSTDTQYF; DNA: TGTGCCAGCAGCATAATAGTGTCGAGCACAGATACGCAGTATTTT
size: -; D: TRBD1; J: TRBJ1-4; V: TRBV5-6; CDR3: CASSLGWTGDEKLFF; DNA: TGTGCCAGCAGCCTGGGGTGGACAGGGGATGAAAAACTGTTTTTT